Following are 5 T cell receptor beta chains from one sample sequenced in a study of radiation and T cells in renal cell carcinoma. Profiling relied on immunoSEQ multiplex PCR, and the TCRdb table lists in-frame clones only, not all of them. The data show about 170,000 clones, approximately 90% seen once. Described time point: blood 4 weeks post-SBRT, at nephrectomy. Indicated treatment: 15 Gy SBRT to primary tumor, nephrectomy 4 weeks later. The sequenced sample was blood, obtained from a patient whose treatment included radiotherapy and nephrectomy. Receptor source: a woman aged 45-65 years with renal cell carcinoma.

The chain uses TRBV11-2 and TRBJ1-3; TRBD1 might be the D (6 bases). Germline values: CDR1 SGHAT, CDR2 FQNNGV. The CDR3 is 14 residues long. V was shortened by 5 bases and J by 9 bases, with 17 bases between the two germline ends. CDR3 bases: TGTGCCAGCAGCGGGGACACCGGATCGGGCACCATATATTTT. Amino acids: CASSGDTGSGTIYF.

The chain recombines TRBV6-5 with TRBJ1-5; no reliable D call. With 3 bases removed from V and 6 bases from J, the gap between germline ends came to 9 bases. Germline V lookup: CDR1 MNHEY, CDR2 SVGAGI. The CDR3 extends over 13 amino acids. DNA of the CDR3: TGTGCCAGCAGTTATTCCCCGGGTCAGCCCCAGCATTTT. The encoded protein is CASSYSPGQPQHF.

V gene TRBV9 combines with J gene TRBJ1-1, with D unclear. The V and J ends lost 3 bases and 3 bases respectively, with 9 bases between them. CDR3 length: 13 amino acids. The germline CDR1 and CDR2 sequences are SGDLS and YYNGEE. CDR3 DNA: TGTGCCAGCAGCGGGCTGTTGGACACTGAAGCTTTCTTT. Encoded protein: CASSGLLDTEAFF.

The chain employs TRBV19 and TRBJ2-3; 7 bases align to TRBD2. The CDR3 runs to 15 residues. The germline gives CDR1 LNHDA, CDR2 SQIVND (reference sequence). V lost 4 bases, J lost 6 bases, and 10 bases stayed unmatched. The CDR3: CASSNGGGSGDTQYF. CDR3 DNA sequence: TGTGCCAGTAGTAATGGCGGGGGAAGTGGGGATACGCAGTATTTT. The variable domain in full, completed from reference TRBV19 and TRBJ2-3, reads DGGITQSPKYLFRKEGQNVTLSCEQNLNHDAMYWYRQDPGQGLRLIYYSQIVNDFQKGDIAEGYSVSREKKESFPLTVTSAQKNPTAFYLCASSNGGGSGDTQYFGPGTRLTVL.

The V and J genes are TRBV4-3 and TRBJ2-3; 9 nucleotides line up with TRBD2. The CDR3 sequence is 18 residues long. Germline CDR1 and CDR2: LGHNA and YSLEER. J was trimmed by 2 bases and V by 4 bases; bases with no gene match: 13. The CDR3 region is CASSPERGLAGITDTQYF. DNA of the CDR3: TGCGCCAGCAGCCCTGAACGAGGTCTAGCGGGGATCACAGATACGCAGTATTTT.